What follows are 20 T cell receptor beta chains derived from one specimen sequenced in a study of cytomegalovirus exposure and HLA in healthy donors (TCRdb year 2017). The library was generated by the immunoSEQ multiplex PCR assay. The multiplex PCR relied on a mix of 60 forward primers for TCR Vbeta segments and 13 reverse primers for TCR Jbeta segments. Sourced from immuneACCESS, this table was stored by TCRdb with only in-frame sequences that have V and J called. A share of the clones is absent; for the studies checked, an unresolved V gene accounts for under half, and the remainder has no known explanation. This sample is represented by roughly 200,000 clones; roughly 80% of them were singletons. The leading ten clones occupy about 3% of the sample. The specimen was PBMCs. Receptor source: a man younger than 45 in good health and CMV-seronegative.

This chain links TRBV2 with TRBJ2-7, with TRBD1 as a possible D gene (5 bases). Between the trimmed V and J ends, which lost 6 bases and 2 bases, there was a span of 8 bases. Germline V gene data show CDR1 as SNHLY and CDR2 as FYNNEI. This CDR3 region has 12 residues. CDR3 sequence reads: CASRPGPYEQYF. As DNA, the CDR3 is TGTGCCAGCAGGCCAGGGCCCTACGAGCAGTACTTC.

The chain carries TRBV18 and TRBJ1-4; D is unclear. The CDR3 extends over 14 amino acids. The germline V and J ends were trimmed by 2 bases and 8 bases, with 12 bases remaining between them. Germline CDR1 reads KGHSH; CDR2 reads LQKENI. CDR3 sequence: CASSPSWADEKLFF. The CDR3 nucleotides read TGTGCCAGCTCACCAAGTTGGGCAGACGAAAAACTGTTTTTT.

The chain joins TRBV5-4 to TRBJ2-7; weak D call: TRBD2 (6 bases). Germline V gene lookup returns CDR1 SGHNT and CDR2 YYREEE (reference sequence). The length of the CDR3 is 14 residues. V was cut by 4 bases and J by 4 bases, with 15 bases left in between. The CDR3 nucleotides are TGTGCCAGCAGCACGCTGGGGGAGGATTACGAGCAGTACTTC. This encodes CASSTLGEDYEQYF. Supplemented by reference TRBV5-4 and TRBJ2-7, the full variable domain reads ETGVTQSPTHLIKTRGQQVTLRCSSQSGHNTVSWYQQALGQGPQFIFQYYREEENGRGNFPPRFSGLQFPNYSSELNVNALELDDSALYLCASSTLGEDYEQYFGPGTRLTVT.

The chain links TRBV4-2 to TRBJ1-5; D is uncertain. The CDR3 sequence is 15 residues long. The germline gives CDR1 LGHNA, CDR2 YNFKEQ. Trimming removed 0 bases at V and 1 base at J, with 7 bases between. CDR3 DNA sequence: TGTGCCAGCAGCCAAGACTCCTCGAGCAATCAGCCCCAGCATTTT. Translation: CASSQDSSSNQPQHF.

The chain carries TRBV6-5 and TRBJ2-7; 9 positions agree with TRBD1. This CDR3 spans 12 amino acids. Unmatched junction bases numbered 1, after V lost 5 bases and J lost 5 bases. Germline values: CDR1 MNHEY, CDR2 SVGAGI. CDR3 nucleotide sequence: TGTGCCAGCAGTCGACAGGGGGACGAGCAGTACTTC. Translating it yields CASSRQGDEQYF.

This clone was observed a single time. V is TRBV11-2 and J is TRBJ2-1; TRBD2 matches 11 bases. CDR1 and CDR2 (germline): SGHAT, FQNNGV. The CDR3 contains 14 residues. Germline trimming cut 5 bases from V and 6 bases from J; bases unmatched to any gene: 3. CDR3 sequence reads: CASSGSGGANEQFF. The CDR3 bases are TGTGCCAGCAGCGGTAGCGGGGGGGCCAATGAGCAGTTCTTC.

The V gene is TRBV5-4, the J gene TRBJ2-5; 13 nucleotides line up with TRBD2. The CDR3 runs 18 residues. Trimming took 4 bases from V and 4 from J; bases not matched to a gene: 13. Germline CDR1 reads SGHNT; CDR2 reads YYREEE (reference sequence). For the CDR3, the DNA is TGTGCCAGCAGCCTAAATCGACTAGCGGGGGGATGGGGAGAGACCCAGTACTTC. This encodes CASSLNRLAGGWGETQYF.

This chain connects TRBV5-1 to TRBJ1-4; 7 bases are a match to TRBD1. CDR1 is SGHRS and CDR2 is YFSETQ in the germline V gene. The CDR3 length is 15 residues. The V gene end was trimmed by 4 bases and the J gene end by 8 bases; junction bases not matched to a gene: 11. CDR3 nucleotide sequence: TGCGCCAGCAGCCTACAGGGGATGGAGCAAGAAAAACTGTTTTTT. This translates into CASSLQGMEQEKLFF.

The table lists this clone with a few counts. This chain connects TRBV7-6 to TRBJ2-3; TRBD1 agrees at 9 bases. Germline loops: CDR1 SGHVS, CDR2 FNYEAQ. The V gene end was trimmed by 5 bases and the J gene end by 4 bases; junction bases not matched to a gene: 1. CDR3 length: 13 amino acids. In nucleotides, the CDR3 is TGTGCCAGCAGCCGGGACAGGGCAGATACGCAGTATTTT. Its protein is CASSRDRADTQYF.

The chain couples TRBV9 to TRBJ2-3; tentatively, D is TRBD1 (6 bases). The V end was cut by 0 bases, the J end by 8 bases, with 7 bases between. CDR1 and CDR2 from the germline V gene are SGDLS and YYNGEE. The CDR3 is made up of 12 amino acids. CDR3 amino acids: CASSVVQGTQYF. The CDR3 bases are TGTGCCAGCAGCGTAGTACAGGGTACGCAGTATTTT.

The chain joins TRBV27 to TRBJ2-3; D is unresolved. CDR3 length: 16 amino acids. Germline V CDR1 and CDR2: MNHEY, SMNVEV (reference sequence). V dropped 7 bases and J dropped 2 bases, with 19 bases sitting between them. CDR3 bases: TGTGCCAGCACCAACCGGCAGGAAGAATCCACAGATACGCAGTATTTT. Protein: CASTNRQEESTDTQYF.

This chain connects TRBV5-4 to TRBJ2-7, with D perhaps TRBD2 (6 bases). Germline V gene sequence: CDR1 SGHNT, CDR2 YYREEE (reference sequence). Trimming shortened V by 0 bases and J by 0 bases, and 10 bases separated the two germline ends. This CDR3 is built from 15 residues. This chain's CDR3 is CASSLAGTGSYEQYF. CDR3 sequence (DNA): TGTGCCAGCAGCTTGGCCGGGACTGGCTCCTACGAGCAGTACTTC. Using reference TRBV5-4 and TRBJ2-7 for the parts outside the CDR3, the full variable domain is ETGVTQSPTHLIKTRGQQVTLRCSSQSGHNTVSWYQQALGQGPQFIFQYYREEENGRGNFPPRFSGLQFPNYSSELNVNALELDDSALYLCASSLAGTGSYEQYFGPGTRLTVT.

The V call is TRBV29-1, the J call TRBJ2-1; 10 bases are shared with TRBD2. The germline V gene encodes CDR1 SQVTM and CDR2 ANQGSEA. CDR3 size: 14 residues. The junction had 9 bases not matched to a gene; V was cut back by 6 bases and J by 7 bases. The CDR3 sequence: CSVELAGPSNEQFF. CDR3 nucleotide sequence: TGCAGCGTCGAACTAGCGGGGCCGAGTAATGAGCAGTTCTTC.

V is TRBV14 and J is TRBJ2-3; D is unresolved. The CDR3 runs 12 residues. Between the trimmed V and J ends, which lost 3 bases and 4 bases, there was a span of 5 bases. From germline, CDR1 is SGHDN and CDR2 FVKESK. DNA of the CDR3: TGTGCCAGCAGCCATTCCGCAGATACGCAGTATTTT. It specifies CASSHSADTQYF.

V is TRBV6-5 and J is TRBJ2-7, with D possibly being TRBD1 (6 bases). Per the germline V gene, CDR1 is MNHEY and CDR2 is SVGAGI. With 0 bases removed from V and 3 bases from J, the gap between germline ends came to 12 bases. This CDR3 comprises 15 residues. The CDR3 is CASSYSAGEIYEQYF. CDR3 nucleotide sequence: TGTGCCAGCAGTTACTCGGCAGGGGAGATCTACGAGCAGTACTTC.

The chain has TRBV15 and TRBJ2-3; 8 bases line up with TRBD2. Germline-derived CDR1 and CDR2 are LNHNV and YYDKDF (reference sequence). The CDR3 consists of 15 residues. Trimming removed 4 bases from V and 3 bases from J; junction bases left unmatched: 6. CDR3 nucleotides: TGTGCCACCAGCATGACTCGGGGGGGTACAGATACGCAGTATTTT. Encoded protein: CATSMTRGGTDTQYF.

This rearrangement joins TRBV19 to TRBJ2-1; weak D call: TRBD2 (6 bases). There are 11 residues in the CDR3. Trimming shortened V by 11 bases and J by 6 bases, and 11 bases separated the two germline ends. Per germline, CDR1 LNHDA and CDR2 SQIVND (reference sequence). The CDR3 DNA is TGTGCCCCCCCGGGGGTCAATGAGCAGTTCTTC. Its translation: CAPPGVNEQFF.

The J gene is TRBJ1-2, the V gene TRBV6-4; 9 bases are shared with TRBD1. Germline assignment: CDR1 MRHNA and CDR2 SNTAGT. The CDR3 runs 16 residues. V lost 3 bases to trimming and J lost 8 bases; unmatched junction nucleotides: 13. The CDR3 DNA reads as TGTGCCAGCAGTGAATCTGCCGGGACAGGGCATCAAGGCTACACCTTC. This sequence encodes CASSESAGTGHQGYTF.

In this sample, this clone turned up a few times. V gene TRBV19 combines with J gene TRBJ1-6, with D possibly TRBD1 on 5 matching bases. CDR3 length equals 17 residues. The germline gives CDR1 LNHDA, CDR2 SQIVND (reference sequence). The V gene lost 3 bases and the J gene lost 10 bases, with 22 bases spanning the gap. CDR3 nucleotide sequence: TGTGCCAGTAGTATTCGGCAGGGCATAATCGGAGAATCACCCCTCCACTTT. Amino acid sequence: CASSIRQGIIGESPLHF.

The CDR3 sequence: CASSFLTGMNKQYF. The CDR3 nucleotides read TGTGCCAGCAGCTTTTTGACAGGGATGAATAAGCAGTACTTC. V and J are TRBV5-6 and TRBJ2-7; TRBD1 agrees at 7 bases. The CDR3 totals 14 residues. Germline V gives CDR1 SGHDT, CDR2 YYEEEE. The V and J ends lost 2 bases and 8 bases, in that order; junction bases with no gene match: 10.